This TCR beta chain came from a study of T-cell reconstitution after alpha-beta-depleted transplantation in children. It was with unique molecular identifiers that the TCRbeta library was prepared. From the PCR reads, TCRdb called clonotypes with MiXCR, one entry per CDR3 protein. The sample carries 750,000 to 950,000 distinct CDR3 sequences, roughly 15% recorded once. V was shortened by 6 bases and J by 3 bases, with 9 bases between the two germline ends. The germline CDR1 and CDR2 sequences are SGDLS and YYNGEE. This CDR3 has 12 residues. This TCR was recovered from a male patient younger than 18 who had a stem cell transplant for acute lymphoblastic leukemia, so the T cells may come from the graft donor. V is TRBV9 and J is TRBJ1-2; D unclear. Sequenced material: PBMCs, mostly from graft donor cells, taken 360 days after TCRalphabeta/CD19-depleted stem cell transplant. The CDR3 sequence is CASIGEHYGYTF. The CDR3 region has the DNA TGTGCCAGCATCGGGGAGCACTATGGCTACACCTTC.